This is a list of T cell receptor beta chains from one sample in a study of blood T cell repertoires in COVID-19. Assay used: immunoSEQ multiplex PCR; TCRdb lists only in-frame clones, some missing. The data hold about 240,000 clones, with about 83% observed a single time. The sequenced material came from peripheral blood. Receptors originate from a man older than 75 with acute or convalescent COVID-19. CDR3s include the opening cysteine and the closing phenylalanine or tryptophan. The D gene is left open where the match is weak. Only part of the rows carry a size: once, few, many, or a class if the clone is expanded.

v_call: TRBV3-1/TRBV3-2; d_call: NA; clone_size: NA; cdr3_aa: CASSQGRGLGNQPQHF
v_call: TRBV10-2; d_call: NA; clone_size: NA; cdr3_aa: CASSELIQGQPQHF
v_call: TRBV15; d_call: NA; clone_size: NA; cdr3_aa: CATSRGTESSYNEQFF
v_call: TRBV14; d_call: NA; clone_size: NA; cdr3_aa: CASSQFRLGTDTQYF
v_call: TRBV6-5; d_call: NA; clone_size: few; cdr3_aa: CASSYNPPSAEAFF
v_call: TRBV28; d_call: TRBD2; clone_size: NA; cdr3_aa: CASSETWGGNNEQFF
v_call: TRBV10-3; d_call: NA; clone_size: NA; cdr3_aa: CAISEGPSFGEAFF
v_call: TRBV5-5; d_call: TRBD1; clone_size: NA; cdr3_aa: CASSREPTGGREGYTF
v_call: TRBV29-1; d_call: NA; clone_size: NA; cdr3_aa: CSVAAGAVEAFF
v_call: TRBV15; d_call: TRBD1; clone_size: once; cdr3_aa: CATSRAGQVLEKLFF
v_call: TRBV6-5; d_call: NA; clone_size: NA; cdr3_aa: CASRPAGENTEAFF
v_call: TRBV6-2/TRBV6-3; d_call: NA; clone_size: NA; cdr3_aa: CASSWSDNSPLHF
v_call: TRBV5-1; d_call: NA; clone_size: NA; cdr3_aa: CASSLEGARTYEQYF
v_call: TRBV28; d_call: TRBD2; clone_size: NA; cdr3_aa: CASSPQGAVGLAGETGELFF
v_call: TRBV19; d_call: NA; clone_size: NA; cdr3_aa: CASSTSGGNTIYF
v_call: TRBV6-5; d_call: NA; clone_size: NA; cdr3_aa: CASSYSIDSSYEQYF
v_call: TRBV27; d_call: NA; clone_size: NA; cdr3_aa: CASSLDRWKGEQFF
v_call: TRBV7-8; d_call: TRBD1; clone_size: NA; cdr3_aa: CASSLAPTGSQPQHF
v_call: TRBV7-2; d_call: TRBD2; clone_size: NA; cdr3_aa: CASSPVGGVNEQFF
v_call: TRBV18; d_call: NA; clone_size: few; cdr3_aa: CASSPGATYEQYF
v_call: TRBV6-2/TRBV6-3; d_call: TRBD2; clone_size: NA; cdr3_aa: CASSLRTSGGPNTQYF
v_call: TRBV28; d_call: NA; clone_size: few; cdr3_aa: CASSLEVRGYTF